Listed below are T cell receptor beta chains from one sample, sequenced in a study of beta chain features in type 1 diabetes. Here immunoSEQ multiplex PCR was the method, and the copy in TCRdb shows in-frame clones only, minus some. Here the sample spans 300,000 to 400,000 clones, approximately 11% being singletons. The sample was naive CD4+ T cells from blood. Receptors originate from a woman younger than 45 in good health. The CDR3 runs from the conserved cysteine through the conserved F or W. Each record gives: D gene, J gene, clone size, V gene, CDR3 DNA, CDR3 protein. D genes are given only for firm matches. Some rows mark clone size as missing; the rest say once, few, many or name a class of expanded clone.

>TRBD2|TRBJ2-1|-|TRBV6-6
TGTGCCAGCAGTCCTCAGACTAGCGGGAGGTACAATGAGCAGTTCTTC
CASSPQTSGRYNEQFF
>-|TRBJ2-3|-|TRBV5-1
TGCGCCAGCAGCTTTAGGCTAGCCGAGGCAGATACGCAGTATTTT
CASSFRLAEADTQYF
>-|TRBJ2-7|-|TRBV19
TGTGCCAGTAGTATGGCGCGGACCTACGAGCAGTACTTC
CASSMARTYEQYF
>-|TRBJ2-1|few|TRBV25-1
TGTGCCAGCAGTGCCAGCGGTTCCCCTTACAATGAGCAGTTCTTC
CASSASGSPYNEQFF
>-|TRBJ1-5|-|TRBV29-1
TGCAGCGTTGAATTTTCGCCGGGGGGCCAGCCCCAGCATTTT
CSVEFSPGGQPQHF
>-|TRBJ2-3|-|TRBV7-2
TGTGCCAGCAGCGGAGGGGGCTCGGGAGGGCTCACAGATACGCAGTATTTT
CASSGGGSGGLTDTQYF
>-|TRBJ2-7|-|TRBV7-2
TGTGCCAGCAGCTTAGGTTCCAGCGGGTGGCCTTACGAGCAGTACTTC
CASSLGSSGWPYEQYF
>TRBD2|TRBJ2-1|few|TRBV7-2
TGTGCCAGCAGCAAACCAACCGGGACTAGCGGGAGGGGGGGCAATGAGCAGTTCTTC
CASSKPTGTSGRGGNEQFF
>TRBD2|TRBJ2-2|few|TRBV30
TGTGCCTGGAGATCAGCGGGAGGAGGAAACACCGGGGAGCTGTTTTTT
CAWRSAGGGNTGELFF
>TRBD2|TRBJ2-5|-|TRBV18
TGTGCCAGCTCACCACATCGAACTAGCGGGTCTATGGAGACCCAGTACTTC
CASSPHRTSGSMETQYF
>-|TRBJ2-4|few|TRBV7-2
TGTGCCAGCAGCTTAGGGGCGGGGAGCGCCAAAAACATTCAGTACTTC
CASSLGAGSAKNIQYF
>-|TRBJ2-3|-|TRBV7-3
TGTGCCAGCAGCCGCGAGCGGGGCACAGATACGCAGTATTTT
CASSRERGTDTQYF
>-|TRBJ2-6|few|TRBV7-2
TGTGCCAGCAGCCGTTTCGTAGGGGCTGGGGCCAACGTCCTGACTTTC
CASSRFVGAGANVLTF
>TRBD1|TRBJ2-7|-|TRBV7-9
TGTGCCAGCAGCCGCAGGGGACAGGGGCCAGATTACGAGCAGTACTTC
CASSRRGQGPDYEQYF
>-|TRBJ2-1|-|TRBV4-2
TGTGCCAGCAGCCAAGGGACTACCAATGAGCAGTTCTTC
CASSQGTTNEQFF
>-|TRBJ2-3|-|TRBV27
TGTGCCAGCAGTCCAACAGGTGATACGCAGTATTTT
CASSPTGDTQYF
>-|TRBJ1-5|few|TRBV11-2
TGTGCCAGCAGCTTTGAGGAGAATCAGCCCCAGCATTTT
CASSFEENQPQHF
>-|TRBJ2-5|-|TRBV20-1
TGCAGTGCTATCCGAGAGACCCAGTACTTC
CSAIRETQYF
>TRBD1|TRBJ2-3|many|TRBV7-9
TGTGCCACCAATTCCGGGACAGGGACCACAGATACGCAGTATTTT
CATNSGTGTTDTQYF
>TRBD2|TRBJ2-7|-|TRBV7-2
TGTGCCAGCAGCTTAGATCGCCTGACTAGCGGGAGCTCCTACGAGCAGTACTTC
CASSLDRLTSGSSYEQYF
>-|TRBJ2-1|-|TRBV5-4
TGTGCCAGCAGCCCTCTGGCGGAAAGGTACAATGAGCAGTTCTTC
CASSPLAERYNEQFF
>-|TRBJ2-2|-|TRBV2
TGTGCCAGCATGGGAGCCGGGGAGCTGTTTTTT
CASMGAGELFF
>TRBD1|TRBJ2-7|-|TRBV28
TGTGCCAGCAGTCTCGGGACAGGGACCTACGAGCAGTACTTC
CASSLGTGTYEQYF
>-|TRBJ2-7|few|TRBV5-5
TGTGCCAGCAGCTTGGACAGGGTCGACGAGCAGTACTTC
CASSLDRVDEQYF
>-|TRBJ2-1|few|TRBV5-5
TGTGCCAGCAGACAGGGTGGGTCGTCCTACAATGAGCAGTTCTTC
CASRQGGSSYNEQFF
>TRBD1|TRBJ1-4|few|TRBV28
TGTGCCACCCGATCTCGGGGACAGGCAAATGAAAAACTGTTTTTT
CATRSRGQANEKLFF
>-|TRBJ2-1|-|TRBV7-2
TGTGCCAGCAGCTTAGCCCAGCGCGATGAGCAGTTCTTC
CASSLAQRDEQFF
>-|TRBJ2-1|-|TRBV9
TGTGCCAGCAGCGTAACCCGGGGCAATGAGCAGTTCTTC
CASSVTRGNEQFF
>-|TRBJ2-6|few|TRBV7-2
TGTGCCAGCAGCGTCACGCCGGGGCAGGGAGGTTCTGGGGCCAACGTCCTGACTTTC
CASSVTPGQGGSGANVLTF
>-|TRBJ2-7|few|TRBV4-3
TGCGCCAGCAGCCAAGACGCCGGTCATATCGCCTACGAGCAGTACTTC
CASSQDAGHIAYEQYF
>-|TRBJ2-5|-|TRBV25-1
TGTGCCAGCGGGGGACTTTTAGGGAGAGAGACCCAGTACTTC
CASGGLLGRETQYF
>TRBD1|TRBJ2-2|few|TRBV6-5
TGTGCCAGCAGTTCACAGGGGACCGGGGAGCTGTTTTTT
CASSSQGTGELFF
>-|TRBJ2-5|few|TRBV10-2
TGCGCCAGCAGTGAGTCAGGGACACCCCAAGAGACCCAGTACTTC
CASSESGTPQETQYF
>-|TRBJ2-5|few|TRBV28
TGTGCCAGCACCCAGGGGAACCAAGAGACCCAGTACTTC
CASTQGNQETQYF
>TRBD2|TRBJ2-7|few|TRBV9
TGTGCCAGCAGCGTAGGGCTAGCGGGAGGAACCCCCTACGAGCAGTACTTC
CASSVGLAGGTPYEQYF
>TRBD2|TRBJ2-1|-|TRBV9
TGTGCCAGCAGCGTAGTACTAGCGGGAGCCGGCTACAATGAGCAGTTCTTC
CASSVVLAGAGYNEQFF
>TRBD2|TRBJ2-5|few|TRBV9
TGTGCCAGCAGCGTAGAACTAGCGGGGACAGAGACCCAGTACTTC
CASSVELAGTETQYF
>-|TRBJ2-1|-|TRBV10-3
TGTGCCATCAGTGGAGTAGCGGCGTCCTACAATGAGCAGTTCTTC
CAISGVAASYNEQFF
>TRBD1|TRBJ2-7|-|TRBV13
TGTGCCAGCAGCTTGGGGACAGGGCGGTACGAGCAGTACTTC
CASSLGTGRYEQYF
>TRBD1|TRBJ2-5|few|TRBV19
TGTGCCAGTAGTAAGGACAGGGGGCACGAGACCCAGTACTTC
CASSKDRGHETQYF
>-|TRBJ2-1|-|TRBV4-3
TGCGCCAGCAGCCAAGTCGGGGGAGGCACCTACAATGAGCAGTTCTTC
CASSQVGGGTYNEQFF
>TRBD2|TRBJ2-7|few|TRBV7-9
TGTGCCAGCCGACTTGGGACTAGCGGAGCCTACGAGCAGTACTTC
CASRLGTSGAYEQYF
>TRBD1|TRBJ2-6|few|TRBV18
TGTGCCAGCTCACCAACGACAGGGACCTCTGGGGCCAACGTCCTGACTTTC
CASSPTTGTSGANVLTF
>-|TRBJ2-5|-|TRBV19
TGTGCCAGTAGTGCGGTGGCAGCTGAAGAGACCCAGTACTTC
CASSAVAAEETQYF
>-|TRBJ2-1|few|TRBV5-1
TGCGCCAGCAGCTTTCGGGGTACGGCTGAGCAGTTCTTC
CASSFRGTAEQFF